Below are 11 T cell receptor beta chains sequenced from a single sample in a study of OX40 agonist ivuxolimab in advanced cancers. Some clones are missing from TCRdb's copy, which holds only in-frame ones; the method was immunoSEQ multiplex PCR. The sample shows approximately 15,000 clones, 80% to 90% of them seen only once. This material consisted of CD4+ or CD8+ T cells sorted from blood, taken in a trial of the OX40 agonist ivuxolimab. The receptors shown here come from an adult with an advanced solid tumor such as melanoma, head and neck, liver or kidney cancer.

This chain links TRBV13 with TRBJ2-3; the D call may be TRBD1 or TRBD2 (5 bases each). V was shortened by 5 bases and J by 1 base, with 10 bases between the two germline ends. Germline lookup yields CDR1 PRHDT and CDR2 FYEKMQ (reference sequence). The CDR3 covers 14 residues. CDR3 coding DNA: TGTGCCAGCAGCGTGGTGGGACGCACAGATACGCAGTATTTT. Translated, it gives CASSVVGRTDTQYF.

The chain uses TRBV11-1 and TRBJ2-7; tentatively, D is TRBD1 (6 bases). CDR1 is SGHAT, CDR2 FQDESV, per germline (reference sequence). Trimming took 11 bases from V and 2 from J, leaving 22 bases between them. This CDR3 comprises 15 residues. The CDR3 DNA reads as TGTGCCTTCCATGGGGGCGGTGGCGGGCCCTACGAGCAGTACTTC. As protein: CAFHGGGGGPYEQYF.

This clone was seen more than once but under ten times. The V gene is TRBV5-4, the J gene TRBJ1-2; 8 bases align to TRBD1. CDR1 and CDR2 from the germline V gene are SGHNT and YYREEE (reference sequence). The CDR3 sequence is 13 residues long. V was clipped by 3 bases and J by 4 bases; unmatched bases: 2. CDR3 nucleotide sequence: TGTGCCAGCAGCTCCGGACAGGGCTATGGCTACACCTTC. This encodes CASSSGQGYGYTF.

This sequence joins TRBV2 and TRBJ2-5, with TRBD2 matching over 13 bases. With V trimmed by 10 bases and J by 5 bases, 10 bases remained unmatched. CDR1 is SNHLY, CDR2 FYNNEI, per germline. The CDR3 spans 15 residues. This CDR3 reads CANRLAGGPGETQYF. Written as DNA, the CDR3 is TGTGCCAACCGACTAGCGGGGGGCCCCGGGGAGACCCAGTACTTC.

This chain uses TRBV7-3 with TRBJ2-7, with no clear D. Trimming left V 5 bases short and J 4 bases short, with 6 bases between. The CDR3 covers 11 residues. Germline V gene lookup returns CDR1 SGHTA and CDR2 FQGTGA. The CDR3: CASSLRYEQYF. The CDR3 bases are TGTGCCAGCAGCCTCAGGTACGAGCAGTACTTC.

V usage is TRBV19 and J usage is TRBJ2-1, with 8 bases that match TRBD2. CDR3 length: 19 amino acids. V was pared by 6 bases and J by 0 bases, with 16 bases of the junction left unmatched. Germline V gene lookup returns CDR1 LNHDA and CDR2 SQIVND (reference sequence). The CDR3 DNA reads as TGTGCCAGTAGGAGGGAGGGTGCCGAGCGGGAGAGCTCCTACAATGAGCAGTTCTTC. Translated: CASRREGAERESSYNEQFF.

The chain carries TRBV7-2 and TRBJ2-5; D gene ambiguous. The tail of the sequence fits TRBJ2-7 better, so the J call may be wrong. The germline V gene has CDR1 SGHTA and CDR2 FQGNSA. This CDR3 comprises 14 residues. This CDR3 reads CASSPRHAPYEQYF. DNA for the CDR3: TGTGCCAGCAGCCCCCGGCACGCACCCTACGAGCAGTACTTC.

The chain joins TRBV5-1 to TRBJ2-7, with 11 bases identical to TRBD1. Germline V gives CDR1 SGHRS, CDR2 YFSETQ. The ends lost 0 bases at V and 4 bases at J; junction bases unmatched: 3. The length of the CDR3 is 15 residues. CDR3 DNA sequence: TGCGCCAGCAGCTTGGATGGACAGGGGGCATACGAGCAGTACTTC. Protein product: CASSLDGQGAYEQYF.

V and J are TRBV7-9 and TRBJ2-2; 15 positions match TRBD2. Germline CDR1 is SEHNR and CDR2 is FQNEAQ (reference sequence). The CDR3 has 16 amino acids. The V gene end was trimmed by 5 bases and the J gene end by 5 bases; junction bases not matched to a gene: 3. CDR3 protein: CASSLGLAGGTGELFF. The CDR3 coding sequence is TGTGCCAGCAGCCTGGGACTAGCGGGAGGTACCGGGGAGCTGTTTTTT.

CDR3 bases: TGTGCCAGCAGTTACCGGGGGCTGTTGAACACCCTCCACTTT. Its translation is CASSYRGLLNTLHF. The chain carries TRBV6-5 and TRBJ1-6; D is possibly TRBD1 (6 bases). V shed 2 bases and J shed 14 bases, with 16 bases lying between them. Germline V gene data show CDR1 as MNHEY and CDR2 as SVGAGI. There are 14 residues in the CDR3.

CDR3 DNA sequence: TGTGCCACCAGCAGGGGGGGACAGGGGGCAACCAGTTCCTACAATGAGCAGTTCTTC. Its protein product is CATSRGGQGATSSYNEQFF. This chain joins TRBV15 and TRBJ2-1, with TRBD1 identical over 12 bases. Germline loops: CDR1 LNHNV, CDR2 YYDKDF (reference sequence). The length of the CDR3 is 19 residues. V gave up 3 bases and J gave up 1 base; unmatched junction bases: 10.